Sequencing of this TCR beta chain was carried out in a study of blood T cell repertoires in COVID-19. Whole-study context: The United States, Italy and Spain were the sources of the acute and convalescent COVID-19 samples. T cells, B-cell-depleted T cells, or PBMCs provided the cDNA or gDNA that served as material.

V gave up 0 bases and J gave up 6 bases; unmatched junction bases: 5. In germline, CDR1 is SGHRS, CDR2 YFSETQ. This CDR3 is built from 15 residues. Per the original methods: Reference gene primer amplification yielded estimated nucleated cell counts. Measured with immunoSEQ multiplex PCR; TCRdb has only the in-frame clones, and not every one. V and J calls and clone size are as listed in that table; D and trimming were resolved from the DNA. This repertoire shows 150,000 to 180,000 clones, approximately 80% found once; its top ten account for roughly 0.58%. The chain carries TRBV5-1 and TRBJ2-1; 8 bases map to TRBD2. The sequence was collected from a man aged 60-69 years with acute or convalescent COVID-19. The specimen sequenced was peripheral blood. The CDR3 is CASSLASGPLNEQFF. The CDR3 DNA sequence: TGCGCCAGCAGCTTGGCTAGCGGGCCACTCAATGAGCAGTTCTTC.